This TCR beta chain was profiled in a study of shared clonotypes between healthy human individuals. Background on the study: Donor ages ranged 18 to 49 years: a couple of women, a few men.

Method: immunoSEQ multiplex PCR; TCRdb's copy keeps in-frame clones and lacks some. The sample carries 530,000 or so clones, approximately 79% recorded once. The study, taken as a whole, reports: Sampling included only blood; tissue repertoires likely differ.

To note about this clone: Its antigen remains unknown.

The study enrolled healthy HIV-negative adults without recent acute infections or vaccinations as donors. Nashville, Tennessee was home to all donors, each a Caucasian adult. The CDR3 loop spans 15 amino acids. The trim removed 6 bases at V and 4 bases at J, leaving 9 bases unmatched. CDR1 and CDR2 (germline): MNHEY, SVGAGI. The receptor was derived from a woman in her thirties or forties in good health. Some clones in this sample may be carry-over from other donors' samples. This rearrangement joins TRBV6-5 to TRBJ2-1, with 7 bases lining up with TRBD2. The sequenced sample was PBMCs. The CDR3 region has the DNA TGTGCCAGCAGCACGGCTGCGGGAGCTTACAATGAGCAGTTCTTC. The encoded protein is CASSTAAGAYNEQFF.